Listed here are 24 T cell receptor beta chains from one sample, sequenced in a study of Ad26.COV2.S vaccination and SARS-CoV-2 variants. Described treatment: roughly 18 received Ad26.COV2.S at low or high dose, single or two shots; roughly 5 received placebo; per-sample allocation not given. Samples were taken on day 63 after the first vaccine or placebo injection. Some clones are missing from TCRdb's copy, which holds only in-frame ones; the method was immunoSEQ multiplex PCR. The sample carries about 410,000 clones, around nine tenths recorded once. The sample consisted of peripheral blood, taken in a trial of Ad26.COV2.S vaccine versus placebo. Receptors were obtained from a person aged 18-60 years who received the Ad26.COV2.S COVID-19 vaccine or a placebo.

The chain recombines TRBV3-1 (or the pseudogene TRBV3-2) with TRBJ2-1, with a weak D call TRBD2 (5 bases). CDR3 length equals 13 residues. CDR1 and CDR2 from the germline V gene are LGHDT and YNNKEL (reference sequence). Trimming shortened V by 0 bases and J by 14 bases, and 14 bases separated the two germline ends. CDR3 in amino acids: CASSQDRGRGEFF. As DNA, the CDR3 is TGTGCCAGCAGCCAAGATCGCGGGCGAGGTGAGTTCTTC.

The CDR3 sequence is CASSWGRANTEAFF. In nucleotides, the CDR3 is TGTGCCAGCAGCTGGGGACGGGCGAACACTGAAGCTTTCTTT. The chain employs TRBV11-3 and TRBJ1-1, with a weak D call TRBD1 (5 bases). Germline V gives CDR1 SGHNT, CDR2 YENEEA. Trimming took off 4 bases at V and 1 base at J, with 10 bases between the two ends. The CDR3 covers 14 residues.

The chain carries TRBV9 and TRBJ2-2, with D maybe TRBD2 (5 bases). This CDR3 contains 15 residues. Germline CDR1 is SGDLS and CDR2 is YYNGEE. V was cut by 0 bases and J by 4 bases, with 10 bases left in between. The CDR3 DNA follows: TGTGCCAGCAGCGTAGAAGCAGGAGGCACCGGGGAGCTGTTTTTT. Encoded protein: CASSVEAGGTGELFF. Full variable domain (rest looked up from reference TRBV9 and TRBJ2-2): DSGVTQTPKHLITATGQRVTLRCSPRSGDLSVYWYQQSLDQGLQFLIQYYNGEERAKGNILERFSAQQFPDLHSELNLSSLELGDSALYFCASSVEAGGTGELFFGEGSRLTVL.

The chain is built from TRBV9 and TRBJ2-3; 10 bases agree with TRBD2. After removal of 3 bases from V and 4 bases from J, the junction contained 17 bases not matched to a gene. The germline gives CDR1 SGDLS, CDR2 YYNGEE. The CDR3 is 19 residues long. The CDR3 DNA reads as TGTGCCAGCAGCGCACCCGGGACTAGCGTGGGATTAGATGCAGATACGCAGTATTTT. Translated, it gives CASSAPGTSVGLDADTQYF.

The V and J genes are TRBV5-5 and TRBJ1-1; 7 bases map to TRBD1. The CDR3 length is 15 residues. J lost 2 bases, V lost 0 bases, and 4 bases had no gene match. Germline values: CDR1 SGHKS, CDR2 YYEKEE (reference sequence). CDR3 region: CASSLGAGGNTEAFF. CDR3 nucleotides: TGTGCCAGCAGCTTGGGGGCAGGGGGAAACACTGAAGCTTTCTTT. The full variable domain, rest sourced from reference TRBV5-5 and TRBJ1-1, is DAGVTQSPTHLIKTRGQQVTLRCSPISGHKSVSWYQQVLGQGPQFIFQYYEKEERGRGNFPDRFSARQFPNYSSELNVNALLLGDSALYLCASSLGAGGNTEAFFGQGTRLTVV.

V is TRBV9 and J is TRBJ2-3, with no clear D. V was trimmed by 2 bases and J by 2 bases, leaving 12 bases between them. Germline V gene sequence: CDR1 SGDLS, CDR2 YYNGEE. The CDR3 is 15 residues long. The CDR3 sequence: CASSVQRVHTDTQYF. CDR3 DNA sequence: TGTGCCAGCAGCGTTCAGCGCGTCCACACAGATACGCAGTATTTT. Drawing the rest from reference TRBV9 and TRBJ2-3, the complete variable domain is DSGVTQTPKHLITATGQRVTLRCSPRSGDLSVYWYQQSLDQGLQFLIQYYNGEERAKGNILERFSAQQFPDLHSELNLSSLELGDSALYFCASSVQRVHTDTQYFGPGTRLTVL.

V usage is TRBV2 and J usage is TRBJ2-7, with D unclear. The V gene lost 6 bases and the J gene lost 3 bases, with 9 bases spanning the gap. CDR3 length: 12 amino acids. From germline, CDR1 is SNHLY and CDR2 FYNNEI. CDR3 sequence reads: CASRRLFYEQYF. In nucleotides, the CDR3 is TGTGCCAGCAGGCGGCTGTTCTACGAGCAGTACTTC.

The chain recombines TRBV5-5 with TRBJ2-2; tentatively, D is TRBD2 (5 bases). The germline CDR1 and CDR2 sequences are SGHKS and YYEKEE (reference sequence). V shed 3 bases and J shed 3 bases, with 6 bases lying between them. The CDR3 covers 13 residues. The CDR3 region is CASSWEHTGELFF. DNA for the CDR3: TGTGCCAGCAGCTGGGAGCACACCGGGGAGCTGTTTTTT.

The table lists this clone with a count of one. V is TRBV27 and J is TRBJ2-2; TRBD2 agrees at 7 bases. Unmatched junction bases numbered 9, after V lost 2 bases and J lost 6 bases. Germline values: CDR1 MNHEY, CDR2 SMNVEV (reference sequence). The CDR3 runs 16 residues. Here the CDR3 reads CASSLRAGPISGELFF. The CDR3 DNA follows: TGTGCCAGCAGTTTAAGAGCGGGACCGATTTCCGGGGAGCTGTTTTTT.

The CDR3 DNA sequence: TGTGCCAGCAGCCAAGATCCGCCCGGACGACGAAGAGGAAACACCATATATTTT. This codes for CASSQDPPGRRRGNTIYF. This chain connects TRBV3-1 (or the pseudogene TRBV3-2) to TRBJ1-3; D remains ambiguous. Germline V gives CDR1 LGHDT, CDR2 YNNKEL (reference sequence). The germline V and J ends were trimmed by 0 bases and 4 bases, with 19 bases remaining between them. The CDR3 consists of 18 residues.

The chain links TRBV2 to TRBJ2-1; 16 bases align to TRBD2. Germline lookup yields CDR1 SNHLY and CDR2 FYNNEI. This CDR3 comprises 17 residues. With V trimmed by 3 bases and J by 5 bases, 4 bases remained unmatched. The CDR3 DNA reads TGTGCCAGCAGTGATCTGGGGACTAGCGGGAGGGACAATGAGCAGTTCTTC. The encoded protein is CASSDLGTSGRDNEQFF. Full variable domain (rest looked up from reference TRBV2 and TRBJ2-1): EPEVTQTPSHQVTQMGQEVILRCVPISNHLYFYWYRQILGQKVEFLVSFYNNEISEKSEIFDDQFSVERPDGSNFTLKIRSTKLEDSAMYFCASSDLGTSGRDNEQFFGPGTRLTVL.

The chain employs TRBV10-3 and TRBJ2-1; no firm D call. The CDR3 covers 17 residues. CDR1 and CDR2 from the germline V gene are ENHRY and SYGVKD. The V end was cut by 0 bases, the J end by 0 bases, with 12 bases between. The DNA for the CDR3 is TGTGCCATCAGTGAGTCGATTAGGGTCCGCTCCTACAATGAGCAGTTCTTC. Translation: CAISESIRVRSYNEQFF.

The chain couples TRBV6-4 to TRBJ2-3, with TRBD1 identical over 7 bases. Germline V gene sequence: CDR1 MRHNA, CDR2 SNTAGT. J lost 2 bases, V lost 4 bases, and 3 bases had no gene match. The CDR3 has 14 amino acids. The CDR3 reads CASSGTGDTDTQYF. The CDR3 nucleotides read TGTGCCAGCAGTGGGACAGGAGACACAGATACGCAGTATTTT.

The J gene is TRBJ1-5, the V gene TRBV5-1; 8 positions agree with TRBD1. Germline values: CDR1 SGHRS, CDR2 YFSETQ. V lost 2 bases to trimming and J lost 2 bases; unmatched junction nucleotides: 3. The CDR3 has 15 residues. The CDR3 loop is CASSLGTGRNQPQHF. The CDR3 region has the DNA TGCGCCAGCAGCTTAGGGACAGGACGCAATCAGCCCCAGCATTTT.

This clone was counted a few times. CDR3 region: CASTLTPGLRTDTQYF. The CDR3 nucleotides are TGCGCCAGCACCCTAACACCGGGACTCCGCACAGATACGCAGTATTTT. This chain uses TRBV4-1 with TRBJ2-3; a weak D match, TRBD2 (6 bases). Trimming took off 7 bases at V and 1 base at J, with 18 bases between the two ends. Germline CDR1 MGHRA, CDR2 YSYEKL. The CDR3 runs to 16 residues.

The CDR3 DNA follows: TGTGCCAGCAGCGGGACAGGGTCCACTGAAGCTTTCTTT. Its protein product is CASSGTGSTEAFF. This sequence joins TRBV11-3 and TRBJ1-1, with 9 positions matching TRBD1. Germline V gene data show CDR1 as SGHNT and CDR2 as YENEEA. After removal of 5 bases from V and 4 bases from J, the junction contained 2 bases not matched to a gene. The CDR3 has 13 amino acids. Full variable domain (outside the CDR3, taken from reference TRBV11-3 and TRBJ1-1): EAGVVQSPRYKIIEKKQPVAFWCNPISGHNTLYWYLQNLGQGPELLIRYENEEAVDDSQLPKDRFSAERLKGVDSTLKIQPAELGDSAVYLCASSGTGSTEAFFGQGTRLTVV.

The chain carries TRBV5-1 and TRBJ2-5, with unresolved D. The length of the CDR3 is 15 residues. Germline loops: CDR1 SGHRS, CDR2 YFSETQ. V shed 5 bases and J shed 4 bases, with 18 bases lying between them. This CDR3 is CASSSSTHSGETQYF. In nucleotides, the CDR3 is TGCGCCAGCAGTTCGAGCACCCACAGTGGAGAGACCCAGTACTTC.

The chain carries TRBV15 and TRBJ2-1; D is unresolved. Germline CDR1 is LNHNV and CDR2 is YYDKDF (reference sequence). Trimming left V 1 base short and J 5 bases short, with 6 bases between. This CDR3 has 13 amino acids. The CDR3 region has the DNA TGTGCCACCAGCAGAGTCGGACACAATGAGCAGTTCTTC. As protein: CATSRVGHNEQFF.

The chain uses TRBV3-1 (or the pseudogene TRBV3-2) and TRBJ2-2, with a possible D match to TRBD1 (6 bases). The CDR3 extends over 16 amino acids. V shed 1 base and J shed 0 bases, with 9 bases lying between them. Germline CDR1 LGHDT, CDR2 YNNKEL (reference sequence). The CDR3, as DNA: TGTGCCAGCAGCCAAGTGGGACAAACGAACACCGGGGAGCTGTTTTTT. Translation gives CASSQVGQTNTGELFF.

The chain couples TRBV11-2 to TRBJ2-1; TRBD1 is a possible D gene (5 bases). This CDR3 is 14 amino acids long. Germline assignment: CDR1 SGHAT and CDR2 FQNNGV. V was clipped by 1 base and J by 5 bases, with 9 bases between them. CDR3 residues: CASSLGGQNNEQFF. The CDR3 nucleotides read TGTGCCAGCAGCTTAGGGGGCCAGAACAATGAGCAGTTCTTC.

The chain couples TRBV7-9 to TRBJ1-3, with D possibly TRBD1 on 5 matching bases. The CDR3 is 16 residues long. The V and J ends lost 5 bases and 3 bases respectively, with 17 bases between them. Germline CDR1 and CDR2: SEHNR and FQNEAQ (reference sequence). The chain's CDR3 is CASSPASGPVGNTIYF. CDR3 bases: TGTGCCAGCAGCCCAGCGTCAGGGCCCGTTGGAAACACCATATATTTT.

This sequence joins TRBV7-2 and TRBJ2-7; D is possibly TRBD2 (7 bases). The CDR3 is 16 residues long. The V gene's germline CDR1 is SGHTA and CDR2 FQGNSA. V was shortened by 0 bases and J by 1 base, with 13 bases between the two germline ends. The CDR3 nucleotides are TGTGCCAGCAGCTTAGCGGGGGGGCCGCCGTCCTACGAGCAGTACTTC. This encodes CASSLAGGPPSYEQYF.

Comment on this clone: The sample holds other DNA sequences that translate to the same CDR3. The chain joins TRBV19 to TRBJ1-2, with TRBD1 matching 8 bases. Germline CDR1 reads LNHDA; CDR2 reads SQIVND (reference sequence). The J segment lost 4 bases and the V segment lost 1 base, leaving 2 bases of the junction unmatched. The CDR3 sequence is 14 residues long. The DNA of the CDR3 is TGTGCCAGTAGTATAGGGACAGGGCTCTATGGCTACACCTTC. It translates to CASSIGTGLYGYTF.

J is TRBJ2-4 and V is TRBV29-1, with D perhaps TRBD1 (6 bases). Germline lookup yields CDR1 SQVTM and CDR2 ANQGSEA. Trimming left V 7 bases short and J 1 base short, with 17 bases between. This CDR3 has 15 amino acids. The CDR3 loop reads CSGQTWDKAKNIQYF. Here the CDR3 DNA reads TGCAGCGGCCAAACCTGGGACAAGGCCAAAAACATTCAGTACTTC.